A single sample gave rise to the 14 T cell receptor beta chains below, sequenced in a study of blood T cell repertoires in COVID-19. Generated by immunoSEQ multiplex PCR, the TCRdb table keeps only in-frame clones and is missing some. The sample consists of hundreds of thousands of clones, around 91% of them appearing once. Material for sequencing was PBMCs or T cells enriched from blood (not recorded which). All receptors derive from a man between 18 and 29 years old who had recovered from COVID-19.

The V call is TRBV5-1, the J call TRBJ2-1, with 9 bases matching TRBD2. With 0 bases clipped from V and 3 bases from J, the junction kept 10 bases outside the gene matches. The CDR3 is made up of 18 amino acids. Germline CDR1 reads SGHRS; CDR2 reads YFSETQ. CDR3 sequence: CASSLVGLAGSRYNEQFF. As DNA, the CDR3 is TGCGCCAGCAGCTTGGTGGGTCTAGCGGGAAGCCGCTACAATGAGCAGTTCTTC.

The V and J genes are TRBV6-5 and TRBJ1-1; 7 bases match TRBD1. The CDR3 contains 14 residues. CDR1 is MNHEY, CDR2 SVGAGI, per germline. V was pared by 6 bases and J by 5 bases, with 9 bases of the junction left unmatched. The CDR3 sequence is CASRVAGGRTEAFF. DNA of the CDR3: TGTGCCAGCAGAGTCGCAGGGGGGAGAACTGAAGCTTTCTTT.

This clone was detected only once. CDR3 DNA sequence: TGTGCCAGCAGTGAAGGGGACAATCAGCCCCAGCATTTT. This sequence encodes CASSEGDNQPQHF. The chain recombines TRBV3-1 (or the pseudogene TRBV3-2) with TRBJ1-5, with D possibly being TRBD1 (5 bases). Germline CDR1 and CDR2: LGHDT and YNNKEL (reference sequence). This CDR3 comprises 13 residues. Trimming removed 6 bases at V and 3 bases at J, with 9 bases between.

This rearrangement joins TRBV18 to TRBJ1-1; weak D call: TRBD1 (6 bases). The CDR3 spans 13 residues. Germline CDR1 is KGHSH and CDR2 is LQKENI. Trimming removed 2 bases at V and 8 bases at J, with 12 bases between. The CDR3 DNA reads as TGTGCCAGCTCACCAAACAGGGAGAACGAAGCTTTCTTT. As protein: CASSPNRENEAFF.

The chain recombines TRBV5-5 with TRBJ2-1, with D possibly matching TRBD1 (5 bases). This CDR3 has 15 amino acids. Germline CDR1 is SGHKS and CDR2 is YYEKEE (reference sequence). The ends were cut back, 0 bases at V and 3 bases at J, with 10 bases in the middle. The CDR3 here is CASSLGRVRYNEQFF. The CDR3 DNA is TGTGCCAGCAGCTTGGGCAGGGTTCGCTACAATGAGCAGTTCTTC. The variable domain in full, with the rest retrieved from reference TRBV5-5 and TRBJ2-1, is DAGVTQSPTHLIKTRGQQVTLRCSPISGHKSVSWYQQVLGQGPQFIFQYYEKEERGRGNFPDRFSARQFPNYSSELNVNALLLGDSALYLCASSLGRVRYNEQFFGPGTRLTVL.

This clone appeared once. The chain joins TRBV9 to TRBJ1-1; D gene ambiguous. Trimming removed 4 bases from V and 2 bases from J, with 18 bases in between. The CDR3 runs 16 residues. The germline V gene encodes CDR1 SGDLS and CDR2 YYNGEE. The CDR3 nucleotides read TGTGCCAGCAGCTCCCAGACATCCCTGGTAAACACTGAAGCTTTCTTT. Protein sequence: CASSSQTSLVNTEAFF.

The chain employs TRBV5-4 and TRBJ2-2; no clear D. The CDR3 totals 14 residues. V lost 4 bases, J lost 1 base, and 8 bases lay in between. The germline gives CDR1 SGHNT, CDR2 YYREEE (reference sequence). DNA for the CDR3: TGTGCCAGCAGCCGTAAATGGAACACCGGGGAGCTGTTTTTT. This translates into CASSRKWNTGELFF.

CDR3 nucleotide sequence: TGTGCCAGCAGCCAAGCGGAGACTAGACAACACGAGCAGTACTTC. Its protein is CASSQAETRQHEQYF. The V gene is TRBV3-1 (or the pseudogene TRBV3-2), the J gene TRBJ2-7, with D perhaps matching TRBD2 (6 bases). Germline V gene lookup returns CDR1 LGHDT and CDR2 YNNKEL (reference sequence). CDR3 length: 15 amino acids. Trimming removed 1 base at V and 5 bases at J, with 15 bases between.

The chain is built from TRBV5-1 and TRBJ1-1, with 7 bases identical to TRBD1. Per the germline V gene, CDR1 is SGHRS and CDR2 is YFSETQ. The CDR3 spans 13 residues. Unmatched junction bases numbered 2, after V lost 1 base and J lost 5 bases. CDR3 in amino acids: CASSLIQGTEAFF. The CDR3, as DNA: TGCGCCAGCAGCTTGATACAGGGGACTGAAGCTTTCTTT.

The genes are TRBV18 and TRBJ1-1; D is possibly TRBD1 (5 bases). V shed 5 bases and J shed 8 bases, with 15 bases lying between them. In germline, CDR1 is KGHSH, CDR2 LQKENI. This CDR3 contains 13 residues. The CDR3 here is CASSSQGRLEAFF. The CDR3 DNA is TGTGCCAGCTCAAGTCAGGGAAGACTGGAAGCTTTCTTT.

V gene TRBV19 combines with J gene TRBJ2-1, with 8 positions matching TRBD2. Trimming cost V 1 base and J 2 bases; bases outside gene matches: 4. CDR3 length: 16 residues. Germline V gives CDR1 LNHDA, CDR2 SQIVND (reference sequence). CDR3 residues: CASSIGSGRPYNEQFF. DNA for the CDR3: TGTGCCAGTAGTATAGGGAGCGGGAGACCCTACAATGAGCAGTTCTTC. Full variable domain (rest looked up from reference TRBV19 and TRBJ2-1): DGGITQSPKYLFRKEGQNVTLSCEQNLNHDAMYWYRQDPGQGLRLIYYSQIVNDFQKGDIAEGYSVSREKKESFPLTVTSAQKNPTAFYLCASSIGSGRPYNEQFFGPGTRLTVL.

The gene calls are TRBV18 and TRBJ2-7, with D tentatively TRBD1 (6 bases). Trimming left V 6 bases short and J 3 bases short, with 15 bases between. Germline lookup yields CDR1 KGHSH and CDR2 LQKENI. The CDR3 runs to 14 residues. The CDR3 loop is CASSKGHPDYEQYF. For the CDR3, the DNA is TGTGCCAGCTCCAAGGGACACCCTGACTACGAGCAGTACTTC.

This clone was seen only once. CDR3 protein: CSVSITDTQYF. The CDR3 nucleotides are TGCAGCGTTTCCATCACAGATACGCAGTATTTT. This chain links TRBV29-1 with TRBJ2-3, with unresolved D. Germline loops: CDR1 SQVTM, CDR2 ANQGSEA. Trimming pared 5 bases from V and 2 bases from J, leaving 5 bases between. The CDR3 contains 11 residues.

The chain recombines TRBV2 with TRBJ1-6; 7 positions agree with TRBD1. The CDR3 spans 13 residues. In germline, CDR1 is SNHLY, CDR2 FYNNEI. Trimming took 6 bases from V and 6 from J; bases not matched to a gene: 2. The CDR3 bases are TGTGCCAGCAGGGCAGGGGGTAATTCACCCCTCCACTTT. Its translation: CASRAGGNSPLHF.